Listed below are T cell receptor beta chains from one sample, sequenced in a study of T cells in Graves' hyperthyroidism and ophthalmopathy. TCRdb reprocessed the multiplex PCR reads via MiXCR and lists one record per CDR3 protein. The profile shows about 280,000 distinct CDR3 sequences, less than 30% of them singletons. The sample taken for sequencing was blood. Receptor source: a middle-aged man with Graves' hyperthyroidism that later progressed to Graves' ophthalmopathy. Both conserved end residues are part of each CDR3. D genes are given only for firm matches.

CDR3	D	V	J
CASSWGTGTLNTEAFF	TRBD1	TRBV19	TRBJ1-1
CAWSVQGDQPQHF	TRBD1	TRBV30	TRBJ1-5
CASKERVGLLAGGLYEQYF	TRBD2	TRBV6-2/TRBV6-3	TRBJ2-7
CASSFGTGGYEQYF	TRBD1	TRBV6-5	TRBJ2-7
CASTFPRVGHGYTF	-	TRBV27	TRBJ1-2
CASSFGPYEQYF	-	TRBV13	TRBJ2-7
CSVGWALSYNEQFF	-	TRBV29-1	TRBJ2-1
CASSRGQKDYGYTF	TRBD1	TRBV19	TRBJ1-2
CASSLRDRGNTIYF	-	TRBV7-9	TRBJ1-3
CASSLNGRGDGYTF	TRBD1	TRBV7-3	TRBJ1-2
CASMRTSGMTGELFF	TRBD2	TRBV14	TRBJ2-2
CASSTDRDWALYRKNTEAFF	-	TRBV6-4	TRBJ1-1